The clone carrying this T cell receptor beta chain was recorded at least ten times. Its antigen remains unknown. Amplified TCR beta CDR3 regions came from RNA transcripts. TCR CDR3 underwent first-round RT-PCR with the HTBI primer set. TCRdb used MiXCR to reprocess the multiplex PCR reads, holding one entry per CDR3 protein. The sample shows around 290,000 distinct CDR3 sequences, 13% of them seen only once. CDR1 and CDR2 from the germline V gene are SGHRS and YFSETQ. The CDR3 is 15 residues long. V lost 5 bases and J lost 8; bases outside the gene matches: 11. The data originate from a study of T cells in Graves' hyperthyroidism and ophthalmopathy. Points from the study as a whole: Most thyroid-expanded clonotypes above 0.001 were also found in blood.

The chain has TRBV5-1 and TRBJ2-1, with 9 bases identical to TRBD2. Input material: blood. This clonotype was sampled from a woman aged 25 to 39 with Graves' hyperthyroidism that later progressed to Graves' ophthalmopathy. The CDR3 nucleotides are TGCGCCAGCAGTTCCGGGACTAGCTATATGGATGAGCAGTTCTTC. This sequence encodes CASSSGTSYMDEQFF.